These 32 T cell receptor beta chains came from one sample sequenced in a study of beta chain features in type 1 diabetes. Study results and caveats: Significant though moderate, a shortening of TCRB CDR3s appeared in all four CD4+ subsets of Type 1 diabetes patients.

Antigens of these TCRs are unknown. Of the isolated RNA, all was reverse transcribed, and so the sequenced material was expressed TCRB transcripts. Profiling relied on immunoSEQ multiplex PCR, and the TCRdb table lists in-frame clones only, not all of them. The profile shows some 120,000 clones, around a sixth of them singletons. The sequenced sample consisted of central memory CD4+ T cells from blood. These receptors all stem from a man between 18 and 35 years old with type 1 diabetes.

This clone was counted many times. J is TRBJ2-1 and V is TRBV18; no reliable D call. The germline CDR1 and CDR2 sequences are KGHSH and LQKENI. V lost 0 bases, J lost 5 bases, and 14 bases lay in between. The CDR3 contains 16 residues. In DNA, the CDR3 is TGTGCCAGCTCACCACCGACGGTTGGCCGCCACAATGAGCAGTTCTTC. Its protein product is CASSPPTVGRHNEQFF.

The chain carries TRBV7-2 and TRBJ2-1; 13 bases are shared with TRBD2. This CDR3 has 17 amino acids. Germline V gene data show CDR1 as SGHTA and CDR2 as FQGNSA. V was clipped by 5 bases and J by 8 bases; unmatched bases: 12. The CDR3 spells CASSTDAGTSGTHEQFF. The CDR3 DNA sequence: TGTGCCAGCAGCACTGATGCCGGGACTAGCGGGACCCATGAGCAGTTCTTC.

This sequence joins TRBV4-2 and TRBJ2-5; TRBD2 matches 10 bases. V was clipped by 4 bases and J by 5 bases; unmatched bases: 7. In germline, CDR1 is LGHNA, CDR2 YNFKEQ. This CDR3 region has 15 residues. The CDR3 reads CASSPIAGGRETQYF. CDR3 bases: TGTGCCAGCAGCCCAATAGCGGGAGGAAGGGAGACCCAGTACTTC.

V usage is TRBV30 and J usage is TRBJ1-2, with D uncertain. V was shortened by 7 bases and J by 4 bases, with 10 bases between the two germline ends. The CDR3 has 11 amino acids. The V gene's germline CDR1 is GTSNPN and CDR2 SVGIG (reference sequence). The CDR3: CASYMGYGYTF. As DNA, the CDR3 is TGTGCCTCCTATATGGGCTATGGCTACACCTTC.

At least ten counts were recorded for this clone. V and J are TRBV2 and TRBJ1-2; the D gene is possibly TRBD1 (5 bases). CDR3 length equals 13 residues. The germline gives CDR1 SNHLY, CDR2 FYNNEI. V lost 8 bases and J lost 0, with 10 bases in between. The CDR3 DNA sequence: TGTGCCAGCCTCCGGGACGCTAACTATGGCTACACCTTC. This translates into CASLRDANYGYTF. The full variable domain, completed using reference TRBV2 and TRBJ1-2, is EPEVTQTPSHQVTQMGQEVILRCVPISNHLYFYWYRQILGQKVEFLVSFYNNEISEKSEIFDDQFSVERPDGSNFTLKIRSTKLEDSAMYFCASLRDANYGYTFGSGTRLTVV.

The genes are TRBV11-2 and TRBJ2-5, with a weak D call TRBD2 (6 bases). The CDR3 runs 14 residues. Trimming removed 5 bases from V and 1 base from J, with 11 bases in between. The germline V gene encodes CDR1 SGHAT and CDR2 FQNNGV. The CDR3 DNA reads as TGTGCCAGCAGCCTGTTACTAGCCCAAGAGACCCAGTACTTC. Protein sequence: CASSLLLAQETQYF.

The genes are TRBV5-1 and TRBJ1-1; D gene ambiguous. The CDR3 sequence is 16 residues long. In germline, CDR1 is SGHRS, CDR2 YFSETQ. The V and J ends lost 0 bases and 0 bases respectively, with 12 bases between them. The chain's CDR3 is CASSLGAGAMNTEAFF. CDR3 in DNA: TGCGCCAGCAGCTTGGGCGCAGGCGCTATGAACACTGAAGCTTTCTTT.

CDR3 DNA sequence: TGTGCCAGCAGTGGCCCCCGGGACAGCCGCTCCTACGAGCAGTACTTC. Protein: CASSGPRDSRSYEQYF. The chain combines TRBV28 with TRBJ2-7, with 7 nucleotides matching TRBD1. The CDR3 covers 16 residues. Trimming at V came to 5 bases and at J to 0 bases, leaving 10 bases not matched to a gene. Germline lookup yields CDR1 MDHEN and CDR2 SYDVKM.

This clone turned up a few times. The chain links TRBV28 to TRBJ2-1, with D maybe TRBD2 (6 bases). Germline lookup yields CDR1 MDHEN and CDR2 SYDVKM. This CDR3 has 12 amino acids. The germline V and J ends were trimmed by 7 bases and 4 bases, with 8 bases remaining between them. The DNA of the CDR3 is TGTGCCAGCATGGAGGGGTACAATGAGCAGTTCTTC. Encoded protein: CASMEGYNEQFF.

The chain recombines TRBV10-3 with TRBJ2-7, with D perhaps being TRBD1 or TRBD2 (5 bases each). This CDR3 is 15 amino acids long. Germline values: CDR1 ENHRY, CDR2 SYGVKD. V lost 10 bases and J lost 7, with 26 bases in between. The CDR3 reads CATVVVPGSMGEQYF. In DNA, the CDR3 is TGTGCCACCGTAGTGGTGCCAGGGAGCATGGGGGAGCAGTACTTC.

This clone occurred a few times. The chain employs TRBV2 and TRBJ1-5, with D unclear. The length of the CDR3 is 14 residues. V lost 6 bases and J 4 bases, leaving 13 bases between the germline ends. Germline CDR1 SNHLY, CDR2 FYNNEI. The CDR3 spells CASSEPASNQPQHF. CDR3 coding DNA: TGTGCCAGCAGCGAACCGGCTTCTAATCAGCCCCAGCATTTT.

The chain uses TRBV7-2 and TRBJ2-3, with TRBD2 matching over 10 bases. V lost 0 bases to trimming and J lost 2 bases; unmatched junction nucleotides: 5. This CDR3 has 17 residues. Germline-derived CDR1 and CDR2 are SGHTA and FQGNSA. The CDR3 reads CASSLASTSGATDTQYF. The CDR3 region has the DNA TGTGCCAGCAGCTTAGCGTCAACTAGCGGGGCCACAGATACGCAGTATTTT.

This clone came up a few times. The J gene is TRBJ2-6, the V gene TRBV30; 7 bases are shared with TRBD1. V dropped 0 bases and J dropped 2; count of bases not matched to a gene: 7. Germline V gene lookup returns CDR1 GTSNPN and CDR2 SVGIG (reference sequence). The CDR3 loop spans 17 amino acids. CDR3 amino acids: CAWSVHRGNAGANVLTF. In DNA form, the CDR3 reads TGTGCCTGGAGTGTACACAGGGGAAACGCTGGGGCCAACGTCCTGACTTTC.

The chain is built from TRBV28 and TRBJ1-2; D ambiguous. The CDR3 totals 12 residues. Germline CDR1 and CDR2: MDHEN and SYDVKM. Trimming took 6 bases from V and 8 from J, leaving 13 bases between them. CDR3 amino acids: CASSRPGFGYTF. Written as DNA, the CDR3 is TGTGCCAGCAGCCGGCCGGGGTTCGGCTACACCTTC.

The chain joins TRBV19 to TRBJ1-1, with D hard to call. The CDR3 runs 14 residues. V shed 6 bases and J shed 1 base, with 12 bases lying between them. The germline CDR1 and CDR2 sequences are LNHDA and SQIVND (reference sequence). The CDR3 DNA sequence: TGTGCCAGTAGCCCGGAGCGGGGGAACACTGAAGCTTTCTTT. This codes for CASSPERGNTEAFF.

The chain employs TRBV7-6 and TRBJ1-6, with D possibly TRBD1 on 6 matching bases. The ends were cut back, 1 base at V and 10 bases at J, with 14 bases in the middle. The CDR3 extends over 15 amino acids. Looked up from germline, CDR1 is SGHVS and CDR2 is FNYEAQ. The CDR3 here is CASSLVGQGSSPLHF. DNA for the CDR3: TGTGCCAGCAGCTTAGTAGGTCAGGGGAGCTCACCCCTCCACTTT.

This chain joins TRBV11-1 and TRBJ1-1; 8 bases fit TRBD1. Germline CDR1 SGHAT, CDR2 FQDESV (reference sequence). V dropped 5 bases and J dropped 0; count of bases not matched to a gene: 5. The CDR3 spans 15 residues. In DNA form, the CDR3 reads TGTGCCAGCAGCCCCCAGGGGGCGTTGAACACTGAAGCTTTCTTT. Residues: CASSPQGALNTEAFF.

In its sample, this clone was seen many times. The chain employs TRBV5-4 and TRBJ2-3, with D perhaps assigned TRBD1 or TRBD2 (5 bases each). With 4 bases removed from V and 3 bases from J, the gap between germline ends came to 12 bases. Germline-derived CDR1 and CDR2 are SGHNT and YYREEE (reference sequence). The CDR3 length is 14 residues. For the CDR3, the DNA is TGTGCCAGCAGCCCAGGGAGTAGAACAGATACGCAGTATTTT. This gives the protein CASSPGSRTDTQYF.

This clone occurred a few times. The CDR3 is CASSPGVENEQFF. DNA for the CDR3: TGTGCCAGCTCACCTGGAGTCGAGAATGAGCAGTTCTTC. The rearrangement links TRBV18 to TRBJ2-1; D is unclear. The ends were cut back, 3 bases at V and 7 bases at J, with 10 bases in the middle. The CDR3 has 13 residues. Germline CDR1 reads KGHSH; CDR2 reads LQKENI.

In this sample, this clone turned up a few times. The V and J genes are TRBV29-1 and TRBJ2-5, with D maybe TRBD1 (6 bases). The CDR3 spans 13 residues. Trimming left V 8 bases short and J 1 base short, with 14 bases between. The germline V gene has CDR1 SQVTM and CDR2 ANQGSEA. This CDR3 is CSTYGQLQETQYF. The CDR3 region has the DNA TGCAGCACCTACGGACAGCTCCAAGAGACCCAGTACTTC.

The CDR3: CASKTPGGNTIYF. The CDR3 DNA reads as TGTGCCAGCAAAACCCCCGGTGGAAACACCATATATTTT. V gene TRBV6-1 combines with J gene TRBJ1-3; D is ambiguous. Germline-derived CDR1 and CDR2 are MNHNS and SASEGT. Trimming took off 7 bases at V and 3 bases at J, with 10 bases between the two ends. The CDR3 extends over 13 amino acids.

This clone was recorded a few times. This rearrangement joins TRBV6-1 to TRBJ2-1, with no clear D. Germline lookup yields CDR1 MNHNS and CDR2 SASEGT. This CDR3 comprises 12 residues. The V gene lost 1 base and the J gene lost 4 bases, with 2 bases spanning the gap. The DNA of the CDR3 is TGTGCCAGCAGTGAAGTGTACAATGAGCAGTTCTTC. It yields the protein CASSEVYNEQFF.

This clone came up a few times. J is TRBJ1-2 and V is TRBV7-2; tentative D call: TRBD1 (5 bases). The length of the CDR3 is 13 residues. The V gene's germline CDR1 is SGHTA and CDR2 FQGNSA. V was trimmed by 3 bases and J by 3 bases, leaving 8 bases between them. CDR3 DNA: TGTGCCAGCAGCTTGGTAGGGGACTATGGCTACACCTTC. This codes for CASSLVGDYGYTF. The whole variable domain, remainder taken from reference TRBV7-2 and TRBJ1-2, is GAGVSQSPSNKVTEKGKDVELRCDPISGHTALYWYRQSLGQGLEFLIYFQGNSAPDKSGLPSDRFSAERTGGSVSTLTIQRTQQEDSAVYLCASSLVGDYGYTFGSGTRLTVV.

The chain has TRBV5-1 and TRBJ2-5; D might be TRBD2 (6 bases). The CDR3 totals 15 residues. V was clipped by 3 bases and J by 2 bases, with 14 bases between them. CDR1 is SGHRS, CDR2 YFSETQ, per germline. The CDR3 sequence: CASSSGGTQQETQYF. The CDR3 DNA follows: TGCGCCAGCAGCTCAGGCGGGACTCAACAAGAGACCCAGTACTTC.

This clone has a single count. One junction end does not reproduce the germline sequence, and a read error may be involved. The chain recombines TRBV4-1 with TRBJ2-2, with unresolved D. Germline lookup yields CDR1 MGHRA and CDR2 YSYEKL. The CDR3 loop spans 15 amino acids. In nucleotides, the CDR3 is TGTGCCAGCAGCCAACCAGGAAGGCACACCGGGGAGCTGTTTTTT. Residues: CASSQPGRHTGELFF.

V is TRBV2 and J is TRBJ2-5; 7 nucleotides line up with TRBD1. The CDR3 extends over 14 amino acids. Trimming cost V 2 bases and J 6 bases; bases outside gene matches: 6. Germline V gives CDR1 SNHLY, CDR2 FYNNEI. The CDR3 bases are TGTGCCAGCAGTGAATGGGACAGTCAGCAGACCCAGTACTTC. As protein: CASSEWDSQQTQYF.

This clone has just a few counts. The V gene is TRBV7-2, the J gene TRBJ1-2; the D is unclear. This CDR3 region has 15 residues. V shed 2 bases and J shed 7 bases, with 17 bases lying between them. Germline CDR1 reads SGHTA; CDR2 reads FQGNSA. The CDR3, as DNA: TGTGCCAGCAGCTTATGGGCAACAAGGGCGGGTGGCTACACCTTC. It translates to CASSLWATRAGGYTF.

This clone was recorded a few times. The genes are TRBV30 and TRBJ2-3, with 7 bases identical to TRBD1. Per germline, CDR1 GTSNPN and CDR2 SVGIG (reference sequence). The CDR3 covers 14 residues. Germline trimming cut 3 bases from V and 3 bases from J; bases unmatched to any gene: 6. CDR3 in amino acids: CAWRIQGITDTQYF. The CDR3 DNA sequence: TGTGCCTGGAGGATACAGGGGATAACAGATACGCAGTATTTT.

V gene TRBV30 combines with J gene TRBJ2-5; 8 positions agree with TRBD1. V lost 3 bases to trimming and J lost 0 bases; unmatched junction nucleotides: 3. The CDR3 consists of 14 residues. Germline V gene data show CDR1 as GTSNPN and CDR2 as SVGIG (reference sequence). The CDR3 spells CAWRAQGDQETQYF. The CDR3 nucleotides are TGTGCCTGGAGAGCACAGGGGGACCAAGAGACCCAGTACTTC.

This clone was recorded many times. V gene TRBV7-2 combines with J gene TRBJ1-1; D might be TRBD1 (5 bases). V lost 5 bases and J 9 bases, leaving 19 bases between the germline ends. Germline V gene sequence: CDR1 SGHTA, CDR2 FQGNSA. This CDR3 comprises 14 residues. The CDR3 DNA sequence: TGTGCCAGCAGCCTTCCATTCCGGGACGAAAAAGCTTTCTTT. Encoded protein: CASSLPFRDEKAFF.

This clone turned up a few times. The chain is built from TRBV18 and TRBJ2-1; 11 nucleotides agree with TRBD2. The germline CDR1 and CDR2 sequences are KGHSH and LQKENI. The CDR3 spans 16 residues. The trim removed 6 bases at V and 8 bases at J, leaving 12 bases unmatched. DNA of the CDR3: TGTGCCAGCTCGCCGCTAGCGGGAGGCCCCAATGATGAGCAGTTCTTC. Its translation: CASSPLAGGPNDEQFF.

The chain links TRBV30 to TRBJ1-4; D not resolved. The CDR3 is 15 amino acids. Per the germline V gene, CDR1 is GTSNPN and CDR2 is SVGIG (reference sequence). Trimming removed 0 bases at V and 8 bases at J, with 16 bases between. CDR3 bases: TGTGCCTGGAGTGTACCCGGCGGCGGGTGGGAAAAACTGTTTTTT. Translation: CAWSVPGGGWEKLFF.